This T cell receptor beta chain was recovered during a study of blood T cell repertoires in COVID-19. Data came from immunoSEQ multiplex PCR; TCRdb stores just in-frame clones and leaves some out. The sample has around 300,000 clones, around 87% seen once; the top ten hold 3% to 4%. This clonotype was sampled from a woman aged 45-60 years with active or convalescent COVID-19. The specimen sequenced was peripheral blood.

In DNA, the CDR3 is TGCGCCAGCAGCCAAGAGAAGGGGGTAAGAGAGACCCAGTACTTC. It translates to CASSQEKGVRETQYF. The chain has TRBV4-1 and TRBJ2-5; D may be TRBD1 (6 bases). V gave up 0 bases and J gave up 4 bases, with 12 bases separating them. CDR1 and CDR2 (germline): MGHRA, YSYEKL. The CDR3 runs 15 residues.